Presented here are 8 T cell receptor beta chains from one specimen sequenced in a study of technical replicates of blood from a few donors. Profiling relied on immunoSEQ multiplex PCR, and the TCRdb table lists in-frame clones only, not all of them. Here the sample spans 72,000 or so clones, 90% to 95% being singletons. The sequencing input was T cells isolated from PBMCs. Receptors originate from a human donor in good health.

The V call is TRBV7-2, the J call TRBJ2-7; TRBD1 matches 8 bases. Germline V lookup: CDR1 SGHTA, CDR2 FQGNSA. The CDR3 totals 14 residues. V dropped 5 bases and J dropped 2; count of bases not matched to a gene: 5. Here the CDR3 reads CASSRTGPTYEQYF. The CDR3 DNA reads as TGTGCCAGCAGCCGGACAGGGCCGACCTACGAGCAGTACTTC.

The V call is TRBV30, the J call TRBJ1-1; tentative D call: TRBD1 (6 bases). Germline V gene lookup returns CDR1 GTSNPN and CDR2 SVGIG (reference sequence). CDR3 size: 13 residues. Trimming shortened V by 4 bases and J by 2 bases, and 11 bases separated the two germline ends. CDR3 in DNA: TGTGCCTGGATCTTAGGGACAAACACTGAAGCTTTCTTT. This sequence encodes CAWILGTNTEAFF.

In DNA form, the CDR3 reads TGTGCCAGCAGCTCGGGGGGGCTATTACAAGAGACCCAGTACTTC. It translates to CASSSGGLLQETQYF. The rearrangement links TRBV7-2 to TRBJ2-5; 8 bases align to TRBD2. V gave up 4 bases and J gave up 2 bases; unmatched junction bases: 6. Looked up from germline, CDR1 is SGHTA and CDR2 is FQGNSA. The CDR3 is made up of 15 amino acids.

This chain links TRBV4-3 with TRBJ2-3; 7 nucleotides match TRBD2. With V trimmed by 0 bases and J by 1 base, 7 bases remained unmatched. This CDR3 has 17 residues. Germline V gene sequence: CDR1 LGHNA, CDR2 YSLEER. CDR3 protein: CASSQDKTSSGTDTQYF. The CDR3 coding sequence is TGCGCCAGCAGCCAAGATAAGACTAGCTCTGGCACAGATACGCAGTATTTT.

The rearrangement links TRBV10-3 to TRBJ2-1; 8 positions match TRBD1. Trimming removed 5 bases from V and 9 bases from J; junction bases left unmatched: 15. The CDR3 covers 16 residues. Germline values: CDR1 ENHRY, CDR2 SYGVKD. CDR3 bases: TGTGCCATCAGTTACCGGTCGGGACAGGAGGAGAGTGAGCAGTTCTTC. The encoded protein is CAISYRSGQEESEQFF.

CDR3 sequence reads: CASPAEGPGNTIYF. In nucleotides, the CDR3 is TGTGCCAGCCCTGCGGAGGGACCTGGAAACACCATATATTTT. V and J are TRBV7-9 and TRBJ1-3, with D tentatively TRBD1 (5 bases). CDR1 and CDR2 (germline): SEHNR, FQNEAQ (reference sequence). V dropped 8 bases and J dropped 2 bases, with 13 bases sitting between them. There are 14 residues in the CDR3.

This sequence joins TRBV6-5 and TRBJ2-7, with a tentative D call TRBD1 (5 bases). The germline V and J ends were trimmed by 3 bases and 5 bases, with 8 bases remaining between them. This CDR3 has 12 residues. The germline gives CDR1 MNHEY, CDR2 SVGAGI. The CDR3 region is CASSYGANEQYF. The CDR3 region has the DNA TGTGCCAGCAGTTATGGGGCTAACGAGCAGTACTTC.

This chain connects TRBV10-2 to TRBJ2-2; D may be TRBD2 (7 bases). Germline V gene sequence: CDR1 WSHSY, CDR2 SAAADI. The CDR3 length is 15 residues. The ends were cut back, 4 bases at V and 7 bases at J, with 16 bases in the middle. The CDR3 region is CASSGSRGGVGELFF. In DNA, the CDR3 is TGCGCCAGCAGTGGGTCAAGAGGGGGGGTCGGGGAGCTGTTTTTT.